Here is one T cell receptor beta chain with its context. As yet, its antigen is unknown. These data are taken from a study of OX40 agonist ivuxolimab in advanced cancers. Looking at the study overall: Ivuxolimab was delivered to patients intravenously every 2 weeks at doses spanning 0.01 to 10 mg/kg. Three partial responders included one hepatocellular carcinoma patient and two cutaneous melanoma patients.

General study findings and limits: Antigen specificity of clonally expanded peripheral T cells was not established.

The CDR3 sequence is 12 residues long. Germline CDR1 reads MNHEY; CDR2 reads SVGAGI. V was shortened by 4 bases and J by 5 bases, with 5 bases between the two germline ends. Only in-frame clones appear in the TCRdb table, and some are missing; sequencing was by immunoSEQ multiplex PCR. The sample has 45,000 to 55,000 clones; approximately 88% are singletons. The sample consisted of CD4+ or CD8+ T cells sorted from blood, taken in a trial of the OX40 agonist ivuxolimab. The clonotype was recovered from an adult with an advanced solid tumor such as melanoma, head and neck, liver or kidney cancer. The V call is TRBV6-5, the J call TRBJ2-2; D gene unclear. The CDR3 sequence is CASSSTTGELFF. CDR3 coding DNA: TGTGCCAGCAGTTCAACTACCGGGGAGCTGTTTTTT.